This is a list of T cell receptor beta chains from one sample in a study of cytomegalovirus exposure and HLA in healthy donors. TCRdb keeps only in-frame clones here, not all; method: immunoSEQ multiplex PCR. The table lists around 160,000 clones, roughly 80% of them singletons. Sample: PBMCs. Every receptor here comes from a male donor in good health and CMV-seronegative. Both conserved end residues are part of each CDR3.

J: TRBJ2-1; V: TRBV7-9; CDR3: CASSNGQGNNEQFF
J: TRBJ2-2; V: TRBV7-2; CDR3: CASSLGQGTGELFF
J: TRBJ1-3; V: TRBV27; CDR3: CASSRAGMPGNTIYF
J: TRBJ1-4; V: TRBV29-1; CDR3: CSVRDSVNEKLFF
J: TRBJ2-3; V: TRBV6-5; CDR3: CASSPIAEGTDTQYF
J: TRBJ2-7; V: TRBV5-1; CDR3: CASSRWTGYEQYF
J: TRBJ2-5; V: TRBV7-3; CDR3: CASSPGTEETQYF
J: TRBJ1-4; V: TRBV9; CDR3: CASSRRDRGNFGEKLFF
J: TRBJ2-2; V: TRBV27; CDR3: CASSPPGIPGELFF
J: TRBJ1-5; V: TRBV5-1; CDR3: CASSSTGDSNQPQHF
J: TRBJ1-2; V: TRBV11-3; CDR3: CASSLAGNYGYTF
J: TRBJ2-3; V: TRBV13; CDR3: CASSLGTSGRTDTQYF
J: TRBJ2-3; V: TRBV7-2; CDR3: CASSLALQRGGRDTQYF
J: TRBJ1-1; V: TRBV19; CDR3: CASRNTGPNTEAFF
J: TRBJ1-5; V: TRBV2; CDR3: CASRTGGNQPQHF
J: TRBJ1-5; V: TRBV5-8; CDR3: CASSLRWGRDQPQHF
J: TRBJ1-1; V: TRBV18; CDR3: CASSPTGANTEAFF
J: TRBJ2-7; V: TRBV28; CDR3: CASNGELREQYF
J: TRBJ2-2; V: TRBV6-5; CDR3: CASWGLRNTGELFF
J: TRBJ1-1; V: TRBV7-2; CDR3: CASSLAGYGEAFF
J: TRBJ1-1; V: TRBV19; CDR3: CASSIDSGTEAFF
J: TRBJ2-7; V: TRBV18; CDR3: CASSPPGGDPIYEQYF
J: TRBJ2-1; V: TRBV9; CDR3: CASSTIRGYYNEQFF
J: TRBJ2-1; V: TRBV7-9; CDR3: CASSGNRLAGTNEQFF
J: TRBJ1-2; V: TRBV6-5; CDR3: CASTEQGGTYGYTF
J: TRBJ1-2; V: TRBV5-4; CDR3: CATATGAVSYGYTF
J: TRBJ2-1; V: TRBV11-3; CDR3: CASSLAYHNEQFF
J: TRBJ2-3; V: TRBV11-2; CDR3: CASSLLTGGDTQYF
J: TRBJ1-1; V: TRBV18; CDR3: CASSQGLVDTEAFF
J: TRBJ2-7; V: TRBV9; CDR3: CASSVAPTGGAGEQYF
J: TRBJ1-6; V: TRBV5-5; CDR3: CASSSQGANNSPLHF